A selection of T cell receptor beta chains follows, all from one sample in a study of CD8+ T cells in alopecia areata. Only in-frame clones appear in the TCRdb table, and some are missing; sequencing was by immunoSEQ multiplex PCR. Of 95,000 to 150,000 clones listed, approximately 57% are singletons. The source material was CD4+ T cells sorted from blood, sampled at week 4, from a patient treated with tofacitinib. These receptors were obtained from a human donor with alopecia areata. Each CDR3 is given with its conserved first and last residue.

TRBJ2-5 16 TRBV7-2 CASSTTSGRAQETQYF
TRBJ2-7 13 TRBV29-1 CSVVGTDSYEQYF
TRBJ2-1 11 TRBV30 CAWSSHNEQFF
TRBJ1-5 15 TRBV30 CAWSATGVSNQPQHF
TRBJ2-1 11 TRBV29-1 CSVEEAKGQFF
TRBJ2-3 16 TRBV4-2 CASSQVSARLTDTQYF
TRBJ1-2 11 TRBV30 CAWSHRAGYTF
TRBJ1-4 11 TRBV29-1 CSVEDAGKLFF
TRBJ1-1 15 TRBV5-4 CASSWGDGPNTEAFF
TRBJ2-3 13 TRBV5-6 CASSLSSGLVQYF
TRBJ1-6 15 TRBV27 CASSPRDRVGSPLHF
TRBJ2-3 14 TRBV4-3 CASSQERLTDTQYF
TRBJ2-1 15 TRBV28 CASSLVGGEWDEQFF
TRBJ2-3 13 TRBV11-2 CASGPLGVDTQYF
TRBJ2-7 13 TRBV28 CASSGQAMDEQYF
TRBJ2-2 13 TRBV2 CASSVWLHGELFF
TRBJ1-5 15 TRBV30 CAWSRDSYSNQPQHF
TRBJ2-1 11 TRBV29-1 CSVEDINEQFF
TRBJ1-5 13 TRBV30 CAWTVGFNQPQHF
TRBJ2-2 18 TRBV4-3 CASSQASGLAGNTGELFF
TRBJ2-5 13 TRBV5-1 CASRVGSQETQYF
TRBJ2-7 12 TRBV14 CASSPQGYEQYF
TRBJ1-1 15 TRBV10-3 CAISLTGGGYTEAFF
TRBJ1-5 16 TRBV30 CAWSWGGAGSNQPQHF
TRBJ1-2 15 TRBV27 CASRKNSVGLYGYTF
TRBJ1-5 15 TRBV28 CASSHGGDSNQPQHF
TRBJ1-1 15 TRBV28 CASRGAGDQNTEAFF
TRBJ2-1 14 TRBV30 CAWSWGENANEQFF